This T cell receptor beta chain emerged from a study of T cells in tumors after PD-1 blockade. Tumor or blood genomic DNA was sequenced, with inputs of about 550 ng to 6,500 ng. Germline CDR1 reads SGHNT; CDR2 reads YYREEE (reference sequence). The CDR3 extends over 18 amino acids. The V and J ends lost 0 bases and 0 bases, in that order; junction bases with no gene match: 3. Sequencing used immunoSEQ multiplex PCR; TCRdb keeps in-frame clones, though not all of them. Here the sample spans about 24,000 clones, about 84% being singletons. The sample here was PBMCs, taken after anti-PD-1 treatment. The receptor comes from a human donor with basal cell carcinoma. V usage is TRBV5-4 and J usage is TRBJ2-6; the match to TRBD2 covers 10 bases. CDR3 in amino acids: CASSLELAGLSGANVLTF. The DNA of the CDR3 is TGTGCCAGCAGCTTGGAACTAGCGGGGCTCTCTGGGGCCAACGTCCTGACTTTC.